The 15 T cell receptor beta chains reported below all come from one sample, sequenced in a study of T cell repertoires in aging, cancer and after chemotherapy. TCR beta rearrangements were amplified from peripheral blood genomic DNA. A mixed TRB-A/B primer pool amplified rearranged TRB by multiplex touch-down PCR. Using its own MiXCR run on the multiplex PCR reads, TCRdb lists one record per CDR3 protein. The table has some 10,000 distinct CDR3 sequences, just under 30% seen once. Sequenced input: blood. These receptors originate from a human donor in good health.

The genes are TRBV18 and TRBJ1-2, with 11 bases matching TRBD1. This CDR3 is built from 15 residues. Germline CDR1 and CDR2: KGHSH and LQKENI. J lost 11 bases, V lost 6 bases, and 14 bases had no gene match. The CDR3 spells CASSQGSGTGGRYTF. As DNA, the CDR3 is TGTGCCAGCTCTCAAGGCTCCGGGACAGGGGGAAGGTACACCTTC.

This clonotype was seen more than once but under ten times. CDR3 amino acids: CATSRPEYRTENTEAFF. CDR3 DNA: TGTGCCACCAGCAGACCTGAGTACCGGACGGAGAACACTGAAGCTTTCTTT. The J gene is TRBJ1-1, the V gene TRBV15; D is unresolved. Trimming stripped 2 bases from V and 1 base from J, with 17 bases between. The CDR3 consists of 17 residues. Germline V lookup: CDR1 LNHNV, CDR2 YYDKDF (reference sequence).

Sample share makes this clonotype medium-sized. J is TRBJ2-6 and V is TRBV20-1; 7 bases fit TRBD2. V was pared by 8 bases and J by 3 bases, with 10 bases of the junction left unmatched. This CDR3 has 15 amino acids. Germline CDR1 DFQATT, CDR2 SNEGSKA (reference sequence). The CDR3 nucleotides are TGCAGTACCACTCGGGGAGGGCTTGGGGCCAACGTCCTGACTTTC. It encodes CSTTRGGLGANVLTF.

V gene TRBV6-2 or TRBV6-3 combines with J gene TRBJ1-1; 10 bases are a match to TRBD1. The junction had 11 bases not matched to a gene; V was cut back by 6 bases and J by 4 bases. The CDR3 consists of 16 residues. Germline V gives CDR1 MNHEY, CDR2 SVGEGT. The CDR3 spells CASSPRGQGTGTEAFF. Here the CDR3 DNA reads TGTGCCAGCAGCCCCCGGGGACAGGGGACTGGCACTGAAGCTTTCTTT.

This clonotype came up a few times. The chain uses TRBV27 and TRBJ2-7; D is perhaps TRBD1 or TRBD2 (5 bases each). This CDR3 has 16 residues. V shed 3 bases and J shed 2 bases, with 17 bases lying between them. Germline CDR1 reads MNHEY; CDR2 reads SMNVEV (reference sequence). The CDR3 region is CASSFIPGPKPYEQYF. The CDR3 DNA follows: TGTGCCAGCAGTTTCATACCGGGACCGAAACCCTACGAGCAGTACTTC.

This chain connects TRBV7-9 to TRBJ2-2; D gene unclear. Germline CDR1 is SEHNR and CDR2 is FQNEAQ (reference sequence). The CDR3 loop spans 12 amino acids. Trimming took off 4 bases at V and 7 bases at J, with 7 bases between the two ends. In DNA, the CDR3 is TGTGCCAGCAGCTCTATTGTCGGGGAGCTGTTTTTT. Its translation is CASSSIVGELFF. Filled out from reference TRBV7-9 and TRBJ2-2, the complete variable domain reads DTGVSQNPRHKITKRGQNVTFRCDPISEHNRLYWYRQTLGQGPEFLTYFQNEAQLEKSRLLSDRFSAERPKGSFSTLEIQRTEQGDSAMYLCASSSIVGELFFGEGSRLTVL.

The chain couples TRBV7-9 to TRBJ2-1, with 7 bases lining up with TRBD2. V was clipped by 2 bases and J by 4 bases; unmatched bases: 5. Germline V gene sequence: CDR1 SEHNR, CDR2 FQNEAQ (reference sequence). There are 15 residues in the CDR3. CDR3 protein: CASSLTGRGYNEQFF. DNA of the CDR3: TGTGCCAGCAGCTTAACGGGGAGGGGTTACAATGAGCAGTTCTTC.

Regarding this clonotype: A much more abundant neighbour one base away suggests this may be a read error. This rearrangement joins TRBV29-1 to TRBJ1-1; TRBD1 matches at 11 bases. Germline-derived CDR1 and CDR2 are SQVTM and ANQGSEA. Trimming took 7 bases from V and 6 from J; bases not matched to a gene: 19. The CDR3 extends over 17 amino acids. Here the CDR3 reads CSARGGQGANRLAEAFF. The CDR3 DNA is TGCAGCGCCCGTGGAGGACAGGGGGCCAACCGGTTAGCTGAAGCTTTCTTT.

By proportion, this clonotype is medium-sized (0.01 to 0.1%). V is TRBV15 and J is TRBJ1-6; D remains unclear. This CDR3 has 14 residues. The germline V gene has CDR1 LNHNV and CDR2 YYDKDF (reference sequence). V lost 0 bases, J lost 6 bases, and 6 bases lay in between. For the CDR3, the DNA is TGTGCCACCAGCAGAGACAGCACTAATTCACCCCTCCACTTT. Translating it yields CATSRDSTNSPLHF.

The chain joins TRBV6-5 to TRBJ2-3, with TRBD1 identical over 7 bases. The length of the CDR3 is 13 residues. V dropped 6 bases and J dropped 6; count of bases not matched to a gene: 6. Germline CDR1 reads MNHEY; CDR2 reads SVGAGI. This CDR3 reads CASSLQGSDTQYF. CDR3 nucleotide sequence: TGTGCCAGCAGCCTACAGGGGTCCGATACGCAGTATTTT.

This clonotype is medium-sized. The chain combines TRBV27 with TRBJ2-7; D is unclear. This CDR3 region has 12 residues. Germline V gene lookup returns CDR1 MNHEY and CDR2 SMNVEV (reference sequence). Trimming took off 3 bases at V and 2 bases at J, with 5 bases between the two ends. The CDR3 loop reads CASSFPPYEQYF. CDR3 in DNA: TGTGCCAGCAGTTTCCCTCCCTACGAGCAGTACTTC.

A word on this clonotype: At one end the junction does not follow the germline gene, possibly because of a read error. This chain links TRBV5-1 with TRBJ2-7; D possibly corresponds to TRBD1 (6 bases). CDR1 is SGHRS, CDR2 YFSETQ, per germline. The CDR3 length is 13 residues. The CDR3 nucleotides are TGCGCCAGCATCTTGTTACAGGGCTTCGAGCAGTACTTC. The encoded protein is CASILLQGFEQYF.

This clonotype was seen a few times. This CDR3 reads CAISAGENTEAFF. CDR3 DNA sequence: TGTGCCATCAGTGCAGGAGAGAACACTGAAGCTTTCTTT. This rearrangement joins TRBV10-3 to TRBJ1-1; D call uncertain. There are 13 residues in the CDR3. The V gene lost 4 bases and the J gene lost 1 base, with 7 bases spanning the gap. Per the germline V gene, CDR1 is ENHRY and CDR2 is SYGVKD.

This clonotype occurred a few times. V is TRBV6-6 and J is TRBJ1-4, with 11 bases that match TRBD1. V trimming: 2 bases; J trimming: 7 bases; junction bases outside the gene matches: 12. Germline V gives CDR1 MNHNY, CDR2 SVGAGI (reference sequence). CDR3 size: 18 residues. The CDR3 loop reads CASSYGGGQGASGEKLFF. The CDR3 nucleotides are TGTGCCAGCAGTTACGGGGGAGGACAGGGGGCGTCGGGTGAAAAACTGTTTTTT.

For the CDR3, the DNA is TGTGCCAGCAGTGCGCCTCAAGAGACCCAGTACTTC. Translating it yields CASSAPQETQYF. The chain employs TRBV6-5 and TRBJ2-5, with D unclear. Trimming stripped 5 bases from V and 2 bases from J, with 6 bases between. The germline CDR1 and CDR2 sequences are MNHEY and SVGAGI. The CDR3 covers 12 residues.